Below, 29 T cell receptor beta chains from the same sample are listed, as sequenced in a study of regulatory T cells in long-lasting Graves disease. HTBI primers from iRepertoire and Arm-PCR of CDR3 regions yielded the TCR beta libraries. TCRdb re-derived calls from the multiplex PCR reads in MiXCR, one entry per CDR3 protein. The sample yields hundreds of thousands of distinct CDR3 sequences, approximately 15% seen once. Regarding time point: newly diagnosed GD, antithyroid drugs for less than 3 months. There was RNA extracted from PBMCs, and the TCR library was made from it. These data also featured in a second study, about T cells in Graves' hyperthyroidism and ophthalmopathy.

Sequencing was performed on peripheral blood mononuclear cells (PBMCs), taken at new diagnosis, from a patient treated with antithyroid drugs. These receptors all come from a woman in her thirties with Graves disease.

This clonotype was found many times. This chain links TRBV28 with TRBJ2-7; D perhaps matches TRBD1 (5 bases). Trimming pared 3 bases from V and 4 bases from J, leaving 13 bases between. In germline, CDR1 is MDHEN, CDR2 SYDVKM. This CDR3 spans 14 amino acids. As DNA, the CDR3 is TGTGCCAGCAGTTTTGGGGCGCCGGGTTACGAGCAGTACTTC. Translating it yields CASSFGAPGYEQYF. Full variable domain (missing parts from reference TRBV28 and TRBJ2-7): DVKVTQSSRYLVKRTGEKVFLECVQDMDHENMFWYRQDPGLGLRLIYFSYDVKMKEKGDIPEGYSVSREKKERFSLILESASTNQTSMYLCASSFGAPGYEQYFGPGTRLTVT.

The gene calls are TRBV30 and TRBJ2-1, with a weak D call TRBD2 (6 bases). Germline lookup yields CDR1 GTSNPN and CDR2 SVGIG (reference sequence). Trimming took off 1 base at V and 8 bases at J, with 18 bases between the two ends. The CDR3 length is 15 residues. The CDR3 region has the DNA TGTGCCTGGAGTGGCGGAAGAAGGGAGGTAGATGAGCAGTTCTTC. Amino acids: CAWSGGRREVDEQFF.

There are many counts of this clonotype. The CDR3: CASSSDGPNYGYTF. CDR3 DNA: TGTGCCAGCTCATCGGACGGACCTAACTATGGCTACACCTTC. This chain joins TRBV18 and TRBJ1-2; the D is unclear. The CDR3 length is 14 residues. Germline values: CDR1 KGHSH, CDR2 LQKENI. The ends were cut back, 5 bases at V and 0 bases at J, with 10 bases in the middle.

This chain uses TRBV19 with TRBJ1-5; no definite D call. V gave up 3 bases and J gave up 1 base, with 7 bases separating them. There are 14 residues in the CDR3. Germline assignment: CDR1 LNHDA and CDR2 SQIVND (reference sequence). The CDR3: CASSIFSSNQPQHF. The CDR3 bases are TGTGCCAGTAGTATCTTCAGCAGCAATCAGCCCCAGCATTTT.

The V gene is TRBV27, the J gene TRBJ1-5; D uncertain. Trimming removed 5 bases from V and 1 base from J, with 15 bases in between. CDR3 length equals 16 residues. CDR1 and CDR2 (germline): MNHEY, SMNVEV (reference sequence). The DNA for the CDR3 is TGTGCCAGCAGTGATTCCCGAACCGGGAGCAATCAGCCCCAGCATTTT. Protein product: CASSDSRTGSNQPQHF.

This clonotype was counted ten times or more. The chain links TRBV29-1 to TRBJ1-2, with TRBD1 matching 7 bases. With V trimmed by 6 bases and J by 4 bases, 8 bases remained unmatched. Germline-derived CDR1 and CDR2 are SQVTM and ANQGSEA. The CDR3 is 13 amino acids. The CDR3 is CSVAGTGAYGYTF. The CDR3 coding sequence is TGCAGCGTAGCCGGTACAGGGGCCTATGGCTACACCTTC.

This chain joins TRBV28 and TRBJ1-3, with D unresolved. Germline V gives CDR1 MDHEN, CDR2 SYDVKM. CDR3 length: 15 residues. V was shortened by 2 bases and J by 0 bases, with 8 bases between the two germline ends. CDR3 coding DNA: TGTGCCAGCAGTTTAACTCGGTTCTCTGGAAACACCATATATTTT. Protein product: CASSLTRFSGNTIYF.

This clonotype occurred a few times. V and J are TRBV11-2 and TRBJ2-7; TRBD2 might be the D (5 bases). The CDR3 runs 14 residues. Trimming removed 1 base from V and 4 bases from J, with 11 bases in between. Germline CDR1 SGHAT, CDR2 FQNNGV. Written as DNA, the CDR3 is TGTGCCAGCAGCTTAGTGGGAGTTGGGTACGAGCAGTACTTC. Protein product: CASSLVGVGYEQYF.

CDR3 nucleotides: TGTGCCAGCAGTTATGGTCTCACAGTAGCCAAAAACATTCAGTACTTC. It codes for CASSYGLTVAKNIQYF. The chain links TRBV6-2 or TRBV6-3 to TRBJ2-4; D gene unclear. The V gene lost 3 bases and the J gene lost 0 bases, with 12 bases spanning the gap. Germline CDR1 is MNHEY and CDR2 is SVGEGT. This CDR3 has 16 residues.

The chain couples TRBV9 to TRBJ2-7; 7 bases are shared with TRBD2. This CDR3 comprises 16 residues. From germline, CDR1 is SGDLS and CDR2 YYNGEE. V lost 0 bases to trimming and J lost 6 bases; unmatched junction nucleotides: 12. The CDR3 nucleotides read TGTGCCAGCAGCGTAGAACTAGCGCCTGGGCTGGGCGAGCAGTACTTC. It codes for CASSVELAPGLGEQYF.

The chain recombines TRBV6-1 with TRBJ2-1, with 10 nucleotides matching TRBD2. V shed 6 bases, J shed 6 bases, and the junction held 8 bases outside the gene matches. Germline-derived CDR1 and CDR2 are MNHNS and SASEGT. CDR3 length equals 15 residues. The CDR3 is CASRQLAGLLNEQFF. Here the CDR3 DNA reads TGTGCCAGCAGGCAACTAGCGGGGCTCCTCAATGAGCAGTTCTTC.

The gene calls are TRBV3-1 and TRBJ2-7; 9 nucleotides line up with TRBD1. V was clipped by 4 bases and J by 1 base; unmatched bases: 5. This CDR3 is 15 amino acids long. The germline V gene encodes CDR1 LGHDT and CDR2 YNNKEL (reference sequence). The CDR3 loop reads CASSPNRGQSYEQYF. CDR3 nucleotides: TGTGCCAGCAGCCCCAACAGGGGGCAGTCCTACGAGCAGTACTTC.

The chain is built from TRBV12-3 or TRBV12-4 and TRBJ2-1; D remains ambiguous. The V end was cut by 0 bases, the J end by 2 bases, with 8 bases between. This CDR3 has 15 residues. CDR3 sequence: CASSLARRTYNEQFF. Here the CDR3 DNA reads TGTGCCAGCAGTTTAGCGCGGCGAACCTACAATGAGCAGTTCTTC.

In this sample, this clonotype turned up many times. The chain links TRBV28 to TRBJ1-2; a possible D gene is TRBD1 (6 bases). The V gene's germline CDR1 is MDHEN and CDR2 SYDVKM. The CDR3 spans 13 residues. V was pared by 6 bases and J by 1 base, with 9 bases between. The CDR3 bases are TGTGCCAGCAGGGCAGGGGTTAACTATGGCTACACCTTC. Amino acids: CASRAGVNYGYTF.

This clonotype has just a few counts. The chain is built from TRBV19 and TRBJ2-1; 10 nucleotides agree with TRBD1. The CDR3 extends over 15 amino acids. Trimming at V came to 1 base and at J to 7 bases, leaving 4 bases not matched to a gene. CDR1 LNHDA and CDR2 SQIVND come from the germline V gene (reference sequence). CDR3 loop: CASSIAGTGVNEQFF. In nucleotides, the CDR3 is TGTGCCAGTAGTATAGCCGGGACAGGGGTTAATGAGCAGTTCTTC.

This clonotype was recorded at least ten times. V gene TRBV20-1 combines with J gene TRBJ2-3; D uncertain. The CDR3 totals 14 residues. V lost 4 bases to trimming and J lost 4 bases, with 15 bases between them. CDR1 DFQATT and CDR2 SNEGSKA come from the germline V gene (reference sequence). The DNA for the CDR3 is TGCAGTGCTACGAACCCCAGGCTCGCAGATACGCAGTATTTT. It yields the protein CSATNPRLADTQYF.

V and J are TRBV18 and TRBJ2-5, with 9 nucleotides matching TRBD1. The CDR3 totals 15 residues. Germline V lookup: CDR1 KGHSH, CDR2 LQKENI. V shed 6 bases and J 2 bases; nucleotides not matched to a gene: 7. In DNA, the CDR3 is TGTGCCAGCTCGGGTTACAGGGGGCTTCAAGAGACCCAGTACTTC. Its translation is CASSGYRGLQETQYF. Variable domain in full (rest from reference TRBV18 and TRBJ2-5): NAGVMQNPRHLVRRRGQEARLRCSPMKGHSHVYWYRQLPEEGLKFMVYLQKENIIDESGMPKERFSAEFPKEGPSILRIQQVVRGDSAAYFCASSGYRGLQETQYFGPGTRLLVL.

This clonotype was seen a few times. The V and J genes are TRBV3-1 and TRBJ2-1; the D gene is possibly TRBD1 (5 bases). V gave up 5 bases and J gave up 5 bases, with 19 bases separating them. CDR1 is LGHDT and CDR2 is YNNKEL in the germline V gene (reference sequence). CDR3 length: 16 residues. The CDR3 coding sequence is TGTGCCAGCAGCAAGACTCGGACACAGATCAACAATGAGCAGTTCTTC. The encoded protein is CASSKTRTQINNEQFF.

This clonotype was counted between two and nine times. The chain employs TRBV5-1 and TRBJ2-5; 8 bases line up with TRBD1. Germline V gives CDR1 SGHRS, CDR2 YFSETQ. The length of the CDR3 is 13 residues. The V segment lost 4 bases and the J segment 5 bases; nucleotides outside the gene matches: 4. The CDR3 region is CASSQGADETQYF. CDR3 sequence (DNA): TGCGCCAGCAGCCAGGGGGCCGATGAGACCCAGTACTTC.

This clonotype was seen many times. This chain links TRBV3-1 with TRBJ2-7; 11 bases align to TRBD2. The CDR3 loop spans 16 amino acids. CDR1 is LGHDT, CDR2 YNNKEL, per germline (reference sequence). The V and J ends lost 5 bases and 2 bases, in that order; junction bases with no gene match: 8. This chain's CDR3 is CASSYETSGATYEQYF. In nucleotides, the CDR3 is TGTGCCAGCAGCTACGAGACTAGCGGGGCTACCTACGAGCAGTACTTC.

The chain is built from TRBV10-3 and TRBJ2-1; 11 nucleotides line up with TRBD2. J gave up 9 bases and V 0 bases, and 4 bases lay outside the gene matches. Germline V gene lookup returns CDR1 ENHRY and CDR2 SYGVKD. The CDR3 length is 15 residues. Here the CDR3 reads CAISESASGRPEQFF. DNA of the CDR3: TGTGCCATCAGTGAGTCGGCTAGCGGGAGGCCTGAGCAGTTCTTC.

The chain combines TRBV28 with TRBJ1-6; no firm D call. The CDR3 spans 15 residues. CDR1 is MDHEN and CDR2 is SYDVKM in the germline V gene. Trimming took 1 base from V and 8 from J, leaving 12 bases between them. CDR3 nucleotides: TGTGCCAGCAGTTTATCACCCCTAGGCCATTCACCCCTCCACTTT. Amino acids: CASSLSPLGHSPLHF.

This clonotype was counted at least ten times. This chain joins TRBV27 and TRBJ2-7; weak D call: TRBD2 (6 bases). The germline gives CDR1 MNHEY, CDR2 SMNVEV (reference sequence). The CDR3 consists of 15 residues. V lost 6 bases and J 1 base, leaving 16 bases between the germline ends. CDR3 loop: CASRTLSGVSYEQYF. In DNA, the CDR3 is TGTGCCAGCAGGACGTTGTCGGGGGTTTCCTACGAGCAGTACTTC.

This chain uses TRBV19 with TRBJ2-3; 8 bases are a match to TRBD2. This CDR3 contains 15 residues. Trimming at V came to 3 bases and at J to 5 bases, leaving 7 bases not matched to a gene. CDR1 LNHDA and CDR2 SQIVND come from the germline V gene (reference sequence). CDR3 sequence reads: CASSIWAGGGDTQYF. CDR3 nucleotides: TGTGCCAGTAGTATTTGGGCGGGAGGCGGAGATACGCAGTATTTT.

The chain employs TRBV30 and TRBJ2-3, with a tentative D call TRBD1 (5 bases). There are 13 residues in the CDR3. V was trimmed by 5 bases and J by 4 bases, leaving 13 bases between them. Looked up from germline, CDR1 is GTSNPN and CDR2 is SVGIG (reference sequence). CDR3 sequence (DNA): TGTGCCTGGGAAAATGTAGGGGCAGATACGCAGTATTTT. Translated, it gives CAWENVGADTQYF.

This clonotype was seen a few times. A clone one base away is much larger, so this may be a read error. The chain joins TRBV11-2 to TRBJ2-1; the match to TRBD2 covers 7 bases. This CDR3 has 15 residues. The germline V gene encodes CDR1 SGHAT and CDR2 FQNNGV. The CDR3 protein is CAGSFRLAVYNEQFF. The CDR3 DNA is TGTGCCGGCAGCTTCCGGCTAGCGGTCTACAATGAGCAGTTCTTC.

This clonotype was seen repeatedly, ten times or more. The chain is built from TRBV6-2 or TRBV6-3 and TRBJ1-5, with D unresolved. The germline V gene has CDR1 MNHEY and CDR2 SVGEGT. This CDR3 is built from 15 residues. V lost 0 bases and J lost 1, with 7 bases in between. The CDR3 DNA follows: TGTGCCAGCAGTTACTCGACTCCGAGCAATCAGCCCCAGCATTTT. Its protein is CASSYSTPSNQPQHF.

This clonotype was seen ten or more times. The J gene is TRBJ2-7, the V gene TRBV12-3 or TRBV12-4; D unresolved. Trimming took off 4 bases at V and 2 bases at J, with 15 bases between the two ends. CDR3 size: 15 residues. The CDR3 DNA sequence: TGTGCCAGCAGTTCCCCACGAGCAGCGACCTACGAGCAGTACTTC. Protein product: CASSSPRAATYEQYF.

Only a few counts were recorded for this clonotype. The gene calls are TRBV24-1 and TRBJ1-1, with D possibly matching TRBD1 (5 bases). Germline V gene sequence: CDR1 KGHDR, CDR2 SFDVKD. Trimming took off 0 bases at V and 11 bases at J, with 9 bases between the two ends. The CDR3 sequence is 12 residues long. In nucleotides, the CDR3 is TGTGCCACCAGTGATTTGGGGGGAGGGGCTTTCTTT. This encodes CATSDLGGGAFF.